This T cell receptor beta chain was found in a study of blood T cell repertoires in COVID-19. Background on the study: Whether acute or convalescent, the COVID-19 samples came from the United States, Italy and Spain.

The CDR3 sequence is 13 residues long. Between the trimmed V and J ends, which lost 1 base and 3 bases, there was a span of 6 bases. In germline, CDR1 is SGHVS, CDR2 FNYEAQ. Study processing details: Reference gene primer amplification gave estimated nucleated cell counts. Produced via immunoSEQ multiplex PCR; TCRdb's table is partial and in-frame only. The DNA was the basis for D and trimming; V, J and clone size are from that table. The table has about 530,000 clones, roughly nine tenths seen once. Enrollment of patients from Seattle took place during active infection, with longitudinal follow-up. This clone was seen ten or more times.

The sample was peripheral blood. The chain employs TRBV7-6 and TRBJ1-1; D possibly corresponds to TRBD1 (5 bases). The clonotype comes from a woman between 45 and 65 years old with COVID-19, enrolled during active disease. For the CDR3, the DNA is TGTGCCAGCAGCTTAGAAGGGGACACTGAAGCTTTCTTT. Translated, it gives CASSLEGDTEAFF.